Following are 4 T cell receptor beta chains from one sample sequenced in a study of blood T cell repertoires in COVID-19. The protocol was immunoSEQ multiplex PCR, while the TCRdb copy is restricted to in-frame clones and leaves out a portion. This sample has around 200,000 clones; around 85% occur once, and the top ten carry about 9.4%. Material: peripheral blood. Receptors were obtained from a woman of 80 years or more with acute or convalescent COVID-19.

The gene calls are TRBV27 and TRBJ1-4; no firm D call. V dropped 3 bases and J dropped 7 bases, with 12 bases sitting between them. Germline V lookup: CDR1 MNHEY, CDR2 SMNVEV (reference sequence). The CDR3 is 14 amino acids. The CDR3 coding sequence is TGTGCCAGCAGTTTTTCAGGATCGGTTGAAAAACTGTTTTTT. It codes for CASSFSGSVEKLFF.

The chain links TRBV6-5 to TRBJ2-7; 11 nucleotides agree with TRBD2. CDR1 and CDR2 from the germline V gene are MNHEY and SVGAGI. The CDR3 extends over 15 amino acids. Trimming at V came to 5 bases and at J to 5 bases, leaving 8 bases not matched to a gene. For the CDR3, the DNA is TGTGCCAGCAGTCCCGCACTAGCGGGGGCCCACGAGCAGTACTTC. Residues: CASSPALAGAHEQYF.

The chain combines TRBV27 with TRBJ1-5; TRBD1 matches 8 bases. CDR3 length equals 17 residues. The ends lost 5 bases at V and 6 bases at J; junction bases unmatched: 15. Germline-derived CDR1 and CDR2 are MNHEY and SMNVEV (reference sequence). In DNA, the CDR3 is TGTGCCAGCAGTCCTAGGGGACAGGTTGAGTTAGGTCAGCCCCAGCATTTT. This encodes CASSPRGQVELGQPQHF.

This clone was observed a single time. Distinct nucleotide sequences in the sample also encode this CDR3. The chain has TRBV19 and TRBJ2-2; 8 bases line up with TRBD2. The V gene's germline CDR1 is LNHDA and CDR2 SQIVND (reference sequence). The CDR3 covers 17 residues. The J segment lost 4 bases and the V segment lost 3 bases, leaving 10 bases of the junction unmatched. The CDR3 DNA reads TGTGCCAGTAGTATGCAACGGGGGGGACGGGGCACCGGGGAGCTGTTTTTT. It yields the protein CASSMQRGGRGTGELFF.